Shown below are 25 T cell receptor beta chains from a single sample sequenced in a study of cytomegalovirus exposure and HLA in healthy donors. Use of 60 Vbeta and 13 Jbeta primers characterized the PCR. Only in-frame clones appear in the TCRdb table, and some are missing; sequencing was by immunoSEQ multiplex PCR. The table records 190,000 or so clones, 80% of them present only once. The sample comprised PBMCs. The receptors come from a boy younger than 18 in good health and CMV-seronegative.

The chain combines TRBV19 with TRBJ1-6, with TRBD1 identical over 9 bases. With 7 bases clipped from V and 6 bases from J, the junction kept 1 base outside the gene matches. This CDR3 has 13 amino acids. CDR1 is LNHDA and CDR2 is SQIVND in the germline V gene (reference sequence). In nucleotides, the CDR3 is TGTGCCAGTAAGGGACAGGGTAATTCACCCCTCCACTTT. It translates to CASKGQGNSPLHF.

This chain uses TRBV25-1 with TRBJ2-2; possibly TRBD2 for D (5 bases). The CDR3 sequence is 14 residues long. Trimming cost V 3 bases and J 6 bases, with 11 bases left between them. Germline CDR1 and CDR2: MGHDK and SYGVNS. The CDR3 DNA reads as TGTGCCAGCAGTGAGGTTCGGGGAGCCGGGGAGCTGTTTTTT. Protein sequence: CASSEVRGAGELFF.

The genes are TRBV6-6 and TRBJ2-2, with a tentative D call TRBD2 (6 bases). The CDR3 totals 15 residues. Germline V gene data show CDR1 as MNHNY and CDR2 as SVGAGI (reference sequence). With 7 bases removed from V and 3 bases from J, the gap between germline ends came to 15 bases. The chain's CDR3 is CASTITRGHTGELFF. The CDR3 DNA reads TGTGCCAGCACCATAACGCGGGGACACACCGGGGAGCTGTTTTTT.

In DNA, the CDR3 is TGTGCCAGCAGCAATTCAGGAACCGGGGCCAACGTCCTGACTTTC. Protein product: CASSNSGTGANVLTF. The chain recombines TRBV7-3 with TRBJ2-6, with no clear D. The germline gives CDR1 SGHTA, CDR2 FQGTGA. This CDR3 has 15 amino acids. V lost 5 bases, J lost 4 bases, and 12 bases lay in between.

The chain carries TRBV2 and TRBJ1-3; 10 bases map to TRBD1. This CDR3 contains 16 residues. Germline V gives CDR1 SNHLY, CDR2 FYNNEI. The V segment lost 3 bases and the J segment 4 bases; nucleotides outside the gene matches: 6. The CDR3, as DNA: TGTGCCAGCAGTGATCCGGGACAGGGGTCAGGAAACACCATATATTTT. Translation gives CASSDPGQGSGNTIYF.

The CDR3 loop reads CASSPSSGSSYEQYF. The CDR3 bases are TGTGCCAGCAGTCCGTCTAGCGGAAGCTCCTACGAGCAGTACTTC. This chain uses TRBV6-5 with TRBJ2-7; the match to TRBD2 covers 7 bases. V lost 5 bases and J lost 0; bases outside the gene matches: 7. CDR3 length equals 15 residues. The germline V gene encodes CDR1 MNHEY and CDR2 SVGAGI.

The chain links TRBV10-3 to TRBJ1-1; D remains unclear. The CDR3 totals 14 residues. V gave up 5 bases and J gave up 1 base, with 11 bases separating them. From germline, CDR1 is ENHRY and CDR2 SYGVKD. The CDR3 is CAISWGEGNTEAFF. The CDR3 DNA sequence: TGTGCCATCAGTTGGGGAGAAGGGAACACTGAAGCTTTCTTT.

The chain employs TRBV30 and TRBJ1-1; D call uncertain. The CDR3 sequence is 14 residues long. Germline CDR1 is GTSNPN and CDR2 is SVGIG (reference sequence). The ends were cut back, 0 bases at V and 5 bases at J, with 13 bases in the middle. CDR3 nucleotide sequence: TGTGCCTGGAGTGTAGGCCAGGCCCTAACTGAAGCTTTCTTT. Protein product: CAWSVGQALTEAFF.

The chain has TRBV6-1 and TRBJ2-7; TRBD2 aligns across 8 bases. The CDR3 has 13 residues. Germline assignment: CDR1 MNHNS and CDR2 SASEGT. The junction had 2 bases not matched to a gene; V was cut back by 4 bases and J by 3 bases. CDR3 in DNA: TGTGCCAGCAGTGGAGCGGGAGTCTACGAGCAGTACTTC. Protein sequence: CASSGAGVYEQYF.

The genes are TRBV7-6 and TRBJ2-7; 7 bases agree with TRBD1. The junction had 3 bases not matched to a gene; V was cut back by 0 bases and J by 4 bases. CDR1 is SGHVS and CDR2 is FNYEAQ in the germline V gene. The CDR3 runs 14 residues. The CDR3 region has the DNA TGTGCCAGCAGCTTAGCAGGGGGCGGGTACGAGCAGTACTTC. This codes for CASSLAGGGYEQYF.

This chain links TRBV29-1 with TRBJ2-1, with 11 positions matching TRBD2. Unmatched junction bases numbered 16, after V lost 7 bases and J lost 14 bases. This CDR3 region has 14 residues. The germline gives CDR1 SQVTM, CDR2 ANQGSEA. The CDR3 DNA follows: TGCAGCGCGAGTAGCGGGAGGGCTTTGGGAGCAGAGTTCTTC. This gives the protein CSASSGRALGAEFF.

The rearrangement links TRBV6-1 to TRBJ1-5; D not certain. Trimming removed 5 bases from V and 0 bases from J, with 8 bases in between. The CDR3 loop spans 14 amino acids. The V gene's germline CDR1 is MNHNS and CDR2 SASEGT. CDR3 DNA sequence: TGTGCCAGCAGTCGGGGTAATAGCAATCAGCCCCAGCATTTT. Translating gives CASSRGNSNQPQHF.

The gene calls are TRBV18 and TRBJ1-2; no clear D. Germline lookup yields CDR1 KGHSH and CDR2 LQKENI. The germline V and J ends were trimmed by 0 bases and 7 bases, with 12 bases remaining between them. The CDR3 is made up of 14 amino acids. The CDR3 nucleotides are TGTGCCAGCTCACCACCCGGAGGGATATCTGGCTACACCTTC. Protein: CASSPPGGISGYTF.

V and J are TRBV9 and TRBJ2-7, with 11 bases fitting TRBD1. J gave up 5 bases and V 1 base, and 5 bases lay outside the gene matches. This CDR3 comprises 15 residues. In germline, CDR1 is SGDLS, CDR2 YYNGEE. CDR3 region: CASSVTGTGGDEQYF. The DNA of the CDR3 is TGTGCCAGCAGCGTAACCGGGACAGGGGGAGACGAGCAGTACTTC.

CDR3 amino acids: CASGTRGLQETQYF. The CDR3 DNA reads as TGTGCCAGCGGCACAAGGGGGCTACAAGAGACCCAGTACTTC. The genes are TRBV25-1 and TRBJ2-5; 7 bases fit TRBD1. J gave up 2 bases and V 8 bases, and 8 bases lay outside the gene matches. Germline lookup yields CDR1 MGHDK and CDR2 SYGVNS. The CDR3 is 14 residues long.

About this clone: Germline and junction disagree at one end, which may indicate a read error. This chain joins TRBV7-7 and TRBJ2-2; TRBD2 matches at 9 bases. This CDR3 is built from 16 residues. In germline, CDR1 is SSHAT, CDR2 FNYEAQ (reference sequence). The CDR3 DNA is TGTGCTAGCAGTTTAGCGGGAGAGCCGAACACCGGGGAGCTGTTTTTT. Translated: CASSLAGEPNTGELFF.

On this clone itself: The sample carries other DNA sequences with the same CDR3. V usage is TRBV9 and J usage is TRBJ1-2, with 7 bases aligning to TRBD1. Germline CDR1 is SGDLS and CDR2 is YYNGEE. V lost 0 bases, J lost 4 bases, and 15 bases stayed unmatched. The CDR3 extends over 18 amino acids. The CDR3 spells CASSVGVDRPHLPYGYTF. Written as DNA, the CDR3 is TGTGCCAGCAGCGTAGGAGTGGACAGGCCTCACTTACCCTATGGCTACACCTTC.

This clone was observed once. The genes are TRBV20-1 and TRBJ1-6; 7 bases match TRBD1. CDR3 length: 11 amino acids. CDR1 is DFQATT, CDR2 SNEGSKA, per germline (reference sequence). After removal of 6 bases from V and 8 bases from J, the junction contained 1 base not matched to a gene. This CDR3 is CSAGGDSPLHF. CDR3 bases: TGCAGTGCAGGGGGCGATTCACCCCTCCACTTT.

V and J are TRBV6-1 and TRBJ2-1; a weak D match, TRBD2 (7 bases). The germline CDR1 and CDR2 sequences are MNHNS and SASEGT. The ends were cut back, 8 bases at V and 7 bases at J, with 18 bases in the middle. CDR3 length equals 14 residues. The CDR3 protein is CASGGASGRNEQFF. CDR3 bases: TGTGCCAGCGGGGGGGCTAGCGGAAGGAATGAGCAGTTCTTC.

V and J are TRBV15 and TRBJ2-1; D is unclear. The CDR3 is 13 amino acids. V was clipped by 2 bases and J by 5 bases, with 7 bases between them. Germline V lookup: CDR1 LNHNV, CDR2 YYDKDF (reference sequence). As DNA, the CDR3 is TGTGCCACCAGCAGAACAGAGAACAATGAGCAGTTCTTC. Encoded protein: CATSRTENNEQFF.

This clone was counted between two and nine times. The J gene is TRBJ2-7, the V gene TRBV4-3, with D uncertain. Between the trimmed V and J ends, which lost 2 bases and 7 bases, there was a span of 15 bases. Germline CDR1 LGHNA, CDR2 YSLEER. The CDR3 spans 14 residues. The CDR3 nucleotides read TGCGCCAGCAGCCAAAATGCCCAGGTGCTTGAGCAGTACTTC. Translation: CASSQNAQVLEQYF.

This chain links TRBV9 with TRBJ2-1; the match to TRBD2 covers 7 bases. Germline CDR1 reads SGDLS; CDR2 reads YYNGEE. This CDR3 has 20 amino acids. Unmatched junction bases numbered 17, after V lost 0 bases and J lost 2 bases. CDR3 nucleotide sequence: TGTGCCAGCAGCGTAGATGTCGGGGTAGGCGGGAGCCCCACCTACAATGAGCAGTTCTTC. Its protein product is CASSVDVGVGGSPTYNEQFF.

The chain has TRBV5-8 and TRBJ1-5; unclear D gene. Germline V lookup: CDR1 SGHTS, CDR2 YDEGEE. Trimming pared 2 bases from V and 5 bases from J, leaving 11 bases between. This CDR3 is built from 14 residues. CDR3: CASSFIYTDQPQHF. As DNA, the CDR3 is TGTGCCAGCAGCTTCATTTACACCGATCAGCCCCAGCATTTT.

The chain uses TRBV18 and TRBJ2-5; D perhaps matches TRBD2 (5 bases). This CDR3 is built from 12 residues. V was clipped by 8 bases and J by 4 bases, with 11 bases between them. Germline values: CDR1 KGHSH, CDR2 LQKENI. CDR3: CASAGLGETQYF. CDR3 sequence (DNA): TGTGCCAGCGCCGGACTTGGAGAGACCCAGTACTTC.

V and J are TRBV5-1 and TRBJ1-1; D uncertain. The V gene's germline CDR1 is SGHRS and CDR2 YFSETQ. V was clipped by 4 bases and J by 5 bases, with 15 bases between them. The CDR3 covers 14 residues. CDR3 sequence reads: CASSPNAAGTEAFF. CDR3 coding DNA: TGCGCCAGCAGCCCCAACGCGGCGGGGACTGAAGCTTTCTTT.